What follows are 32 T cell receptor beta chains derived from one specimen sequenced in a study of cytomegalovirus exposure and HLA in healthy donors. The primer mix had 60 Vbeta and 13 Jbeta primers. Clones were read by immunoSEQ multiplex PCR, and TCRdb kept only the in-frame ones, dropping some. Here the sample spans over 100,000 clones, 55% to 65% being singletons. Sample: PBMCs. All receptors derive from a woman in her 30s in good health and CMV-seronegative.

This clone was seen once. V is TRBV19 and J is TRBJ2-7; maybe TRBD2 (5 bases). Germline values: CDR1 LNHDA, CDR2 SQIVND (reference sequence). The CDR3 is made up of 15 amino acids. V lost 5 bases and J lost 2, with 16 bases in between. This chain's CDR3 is CASSPQGRVAYEQYF. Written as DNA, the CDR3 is TGTGCCAGTAGTCCCCAAGGGCGGGTGGCCTACGAGCAGTACTTC. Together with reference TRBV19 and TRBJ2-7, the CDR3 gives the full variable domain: DGGITQSPKYLFRKEGQNVTLSCEQNLNHDAMYWYRQDPGQGLRLIYYSQIVNDFQKGDIAEGYSVSREKKESFPLTVTSAQKNPTAFYLCASSPQGRVAYEQYFGPGTRLTVT.

The CDR3 nucleotides are TGTGCCAGCAGCCATTCCGACAGTCTCAATCAGCCCCAGCATTTT. It specifies CASSHSDSLNQPQHF. This sequence joins TRBV7-9 and TRBJ1-5; TRBD1 is a possible D gene (5 bases). CDR1 and CDR2 (germline): SEHNR, FQNEAQ (reference sequence). V gave up 5 bases and J gave up 3 bases, with 14 bases separating them. There are 15 residues in the CDR3.

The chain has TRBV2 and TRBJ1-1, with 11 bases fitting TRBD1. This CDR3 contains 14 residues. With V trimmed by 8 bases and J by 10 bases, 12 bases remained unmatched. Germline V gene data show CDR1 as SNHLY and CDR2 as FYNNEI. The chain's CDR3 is CASRPGQGEMVAFF. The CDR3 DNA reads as TGTGCCAGCCGACCGGGACAGGGGGAAATGGTAGCTTTCTTT.

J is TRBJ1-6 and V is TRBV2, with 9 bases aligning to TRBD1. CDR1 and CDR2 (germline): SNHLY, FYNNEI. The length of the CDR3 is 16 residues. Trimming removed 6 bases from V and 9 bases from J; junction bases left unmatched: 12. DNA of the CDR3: TGTGCCAGCAGCGATACCCTACAGGGGGCCGGTTCACCCCTCCACTTT. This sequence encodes CASSDTLQGAGSPLHF.

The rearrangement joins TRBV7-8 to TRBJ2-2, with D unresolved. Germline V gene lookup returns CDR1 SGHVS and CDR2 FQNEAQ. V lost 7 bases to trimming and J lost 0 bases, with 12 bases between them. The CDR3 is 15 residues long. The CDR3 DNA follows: TGTGCCAGCACAGAAAGGCGGACGAACACCGGGGAGCTGTTTTTT. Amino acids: CASTERRTNTGELFF. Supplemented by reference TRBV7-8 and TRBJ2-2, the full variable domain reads GAGVSQSPRYKVAKRGQDVALRCDPISGHVSLFWYQQALGQGPEFLTYFQNEAQLDKSGLPSDRFFAERPEGSVSTLKIQRTQQEDSAVYLCASTERRTNTGELFFGEGSRLTVL.

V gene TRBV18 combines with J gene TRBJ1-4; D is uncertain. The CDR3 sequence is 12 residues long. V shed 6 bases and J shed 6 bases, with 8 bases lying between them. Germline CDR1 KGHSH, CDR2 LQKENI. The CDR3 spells CASSREDEKLFF. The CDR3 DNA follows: TGTGCCAGCTCCCGAGAAGATGAAAAACTGTTTTTT.

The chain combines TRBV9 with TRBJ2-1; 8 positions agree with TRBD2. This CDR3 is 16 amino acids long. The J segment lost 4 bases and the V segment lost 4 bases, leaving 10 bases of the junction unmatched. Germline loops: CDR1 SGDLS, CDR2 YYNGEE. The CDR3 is CASSISGSSVYNEQFF. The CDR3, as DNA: TGTGCCAGCAGCATAAGCGGGAGTAGTGTGTACAATGAGCAGTTCTTC.

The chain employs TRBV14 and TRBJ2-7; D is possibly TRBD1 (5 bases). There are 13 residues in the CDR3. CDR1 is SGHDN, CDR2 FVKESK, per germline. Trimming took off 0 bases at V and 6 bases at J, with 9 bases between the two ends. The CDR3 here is CASSQDWQGEQYF. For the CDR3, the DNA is TGTGCCAGCAGCCAAGATTGGCAGGGCGAGCAGTACTTC.

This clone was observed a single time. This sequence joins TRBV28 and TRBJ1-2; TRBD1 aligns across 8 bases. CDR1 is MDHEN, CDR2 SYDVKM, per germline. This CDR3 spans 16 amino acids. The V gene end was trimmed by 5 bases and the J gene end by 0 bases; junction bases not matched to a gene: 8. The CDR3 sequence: CASSLGDRLSNYGYTF. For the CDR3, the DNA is TGTGCCAGCAGTCTCGGGGACAGGCTCTCTAACTATGGCTACACCTTC.

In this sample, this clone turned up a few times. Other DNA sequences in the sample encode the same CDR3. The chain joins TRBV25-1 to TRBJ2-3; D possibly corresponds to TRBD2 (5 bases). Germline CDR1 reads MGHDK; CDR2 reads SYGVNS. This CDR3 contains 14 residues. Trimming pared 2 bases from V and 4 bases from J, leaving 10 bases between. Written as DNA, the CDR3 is TGTGCCAGCAGTGAAAATAGCGCTTCAGATACGCAGTATTTT. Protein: CASSENSASDTQYF.

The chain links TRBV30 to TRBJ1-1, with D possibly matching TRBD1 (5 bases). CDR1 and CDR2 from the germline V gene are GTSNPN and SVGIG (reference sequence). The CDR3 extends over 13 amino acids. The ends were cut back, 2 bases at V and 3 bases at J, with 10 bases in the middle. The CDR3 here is CAWSQTEHTEAFF. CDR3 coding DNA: TGTGCCTGGAGTCAGACAGAACACACTGAAGCTTTCTTT.

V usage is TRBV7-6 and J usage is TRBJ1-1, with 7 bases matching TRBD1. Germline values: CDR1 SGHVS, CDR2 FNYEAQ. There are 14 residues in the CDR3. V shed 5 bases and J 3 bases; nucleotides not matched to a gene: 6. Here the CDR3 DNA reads TGTGCCAGCAGCCCGGGACAGCGTTACACTGAAGCTTTCTTT. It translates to CASSPGQRYTEAFF.

The CDR3 sequence: CASSLIQVETYEQYF. DNA of the CDR3: TGTGCCAGCAGTTTGATACAGGTAGAGACCTACGAGCAGTACTTC. The chain couples TRBV27 to TRBJ2-7, with D perhaps matching TRBD1 (5 bases). The CDR3 covers 15 residues. V was pared by 3 bases and J by 2 bases, with 14 bases between. The V gene's germline CDR1 is MNHEY and CDR2 SMNVEV (reference sequence).

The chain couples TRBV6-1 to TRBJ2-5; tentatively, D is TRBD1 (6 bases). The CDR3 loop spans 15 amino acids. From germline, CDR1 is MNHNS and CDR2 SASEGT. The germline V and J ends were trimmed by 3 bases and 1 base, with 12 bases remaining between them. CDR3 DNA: TGTGCCAGCAGTGACCGGACAGCTAGCCAAGAGACCCAGTACTTC. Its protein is CASSDRTASQETQYF.

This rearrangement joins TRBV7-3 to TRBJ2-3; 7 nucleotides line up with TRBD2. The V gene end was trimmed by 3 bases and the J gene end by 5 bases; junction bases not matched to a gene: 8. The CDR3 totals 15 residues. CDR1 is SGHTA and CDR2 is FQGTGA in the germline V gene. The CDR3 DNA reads TGTGCCAGCAGCTTTGCGGGAGCGGCAGGAGATACGCAGTATTTT. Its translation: CASSFAGAAGDTQYF.

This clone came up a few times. The CDR3 coding sequence is TGCAGTGCCCGGCGGGTGACGGAGCAGTTCTTC. Its protein is CSARRVTEQFF. The rearrangement links TRBV20-1 to TRBJ2-1; a possible D gene is TRBD2 (5 bases). V was pared by 6 bases and J by 10 bases, with 13 bases between. This CDR3 region has 11 residues. The V gene's germline CDR1 is DFQATT and CDR2 SNEGSKA (reference sequence).

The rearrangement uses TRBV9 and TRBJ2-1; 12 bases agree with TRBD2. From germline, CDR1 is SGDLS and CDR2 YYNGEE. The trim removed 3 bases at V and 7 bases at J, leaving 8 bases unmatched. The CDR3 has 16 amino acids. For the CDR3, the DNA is TGTGCCAGCAGCGCCCTAGCGGGAGGGCCAGGGAATGAGCAGTTCTTC. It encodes CASSALAGGPGNEQFF.

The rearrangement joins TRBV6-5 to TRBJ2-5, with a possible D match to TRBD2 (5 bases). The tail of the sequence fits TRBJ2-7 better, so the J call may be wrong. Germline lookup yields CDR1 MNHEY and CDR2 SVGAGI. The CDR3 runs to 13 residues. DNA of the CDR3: TGTGCCAGCAGTTATTTCGGCAGCGGCGAGCAGTACTTC. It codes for CASSYFGSGEQYF.

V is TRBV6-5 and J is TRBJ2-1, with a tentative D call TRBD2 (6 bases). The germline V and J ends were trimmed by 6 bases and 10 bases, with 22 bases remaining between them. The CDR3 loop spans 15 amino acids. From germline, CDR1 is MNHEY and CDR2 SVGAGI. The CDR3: CASRTSQGKGLEQFF. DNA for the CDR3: TGTGCCAGCAGAACTAGCCAGGGAAAGGGGCTGGAGCAGTTCTTC.

CDR3 coding DNA: TGCGCCAGCAGCTTGGGGGACAGCTTCTACAATGAGCAGTTCTTC. This codes for CASSLGDSFYNEQFF. The chain links TRBV5-1 to TRBJ2-1; 7 bases map to TRBD1. Germline V gene sequence: CDR1 SGHRS, CDR2 YFSETQ. V shed 0 bases and J 3 bases; nucleotides not matched to a gene: 3. The CDR3 has 15 residues. Variable domain in full (rest from reference TRBV5-1 and TRBJ2-1): KAGVTQTPRYLIKTRGQQVTLSCSPISGHRSVSWYQQTPGQGLQFLFEYFSETQRNKGNFPGRFSGRQFSNSRSEMNVSTLELGDSALYLCASSLGDSFYNEQFFGPGTRLTVL.

The CDR3 loop is CASSDSPAGETQYF. For the CDR3, the DNA is TGTGCCAGCAGTGATAGCCCCGCGGGAGAGACCCAGTACTTC. The J gene is TRBJ2-5, the V gene TRBV6-1; D possibly corresponds to TRBD2 (5 bases). With 3 bases removed from V and 4 bases from J, the gap between germline ends came to 12 bases. CDR1 MNHNS and CDR2 SASEGT come from the germline V gene. The CDR3 extends over 14 amino acids.

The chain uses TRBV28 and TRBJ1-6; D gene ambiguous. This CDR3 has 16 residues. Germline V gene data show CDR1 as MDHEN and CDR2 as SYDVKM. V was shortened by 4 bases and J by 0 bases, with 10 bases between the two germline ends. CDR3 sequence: CASSYDISSYNSPLHF. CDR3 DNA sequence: TGTGCCAGCAGTTACGACATCAGCTCCTATAATTCACCCCTCCACTTT.

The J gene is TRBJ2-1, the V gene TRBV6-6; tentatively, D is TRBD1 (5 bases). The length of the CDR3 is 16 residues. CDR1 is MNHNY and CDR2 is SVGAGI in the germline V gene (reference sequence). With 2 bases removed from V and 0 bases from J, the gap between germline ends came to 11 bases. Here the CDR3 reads CASSYATDVSYNEQFF. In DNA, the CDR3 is TGTGCCAGCAGTTACGCGACAGATGTCTCCTACAATGAGCAGTTCTTC.

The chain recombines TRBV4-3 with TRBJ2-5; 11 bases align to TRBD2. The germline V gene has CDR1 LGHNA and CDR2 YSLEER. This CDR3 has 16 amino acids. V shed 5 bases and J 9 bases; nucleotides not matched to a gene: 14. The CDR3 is CASSYQTLSGRGAQYF. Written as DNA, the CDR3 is TGCGCCAGCAGCTATCAAACCCTTAGCGGGAGGGGGGCCCAGTACTTC.

CDR3 coding DNA: TGTGCCAGCAGCCTATACAGGGTGAGGTTGACTGAAGCTTTCTTT. This codes for CASSLYRVRLTEAFF. The rearrangement uses TRBV7-9 and TRBJ1-1; perhaps TRBD1 as D (6 bases). The V end was cut by 5 bases, the J end by 5 bases, with 18 bases between. Germline V CDR1 and CDR2: SEHNR, FQNEAQ (reference sequence). This CDR3 region has 15 residues.

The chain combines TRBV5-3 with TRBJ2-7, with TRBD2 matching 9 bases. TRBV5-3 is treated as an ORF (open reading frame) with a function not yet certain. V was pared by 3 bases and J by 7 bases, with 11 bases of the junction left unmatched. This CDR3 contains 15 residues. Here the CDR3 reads CARSWVAGGPYEQYF. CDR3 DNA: TGTGCCAGAAGCTGGGTGGCGGGAGGGCCTTATGAGCAGTACTTC.

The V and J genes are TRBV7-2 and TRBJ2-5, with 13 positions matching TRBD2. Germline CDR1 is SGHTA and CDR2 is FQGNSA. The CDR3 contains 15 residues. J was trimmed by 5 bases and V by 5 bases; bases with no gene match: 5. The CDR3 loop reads CASSRGLAGAETQYF. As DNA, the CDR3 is TGTGCCAGCAGCCGCGGACTAGCGGGAGCGGAGACCCAGTACTTC.

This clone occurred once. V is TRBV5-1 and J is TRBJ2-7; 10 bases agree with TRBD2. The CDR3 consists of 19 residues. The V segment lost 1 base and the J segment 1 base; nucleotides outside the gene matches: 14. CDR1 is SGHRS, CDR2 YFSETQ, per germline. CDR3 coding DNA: TGCGCCAGCAGCTTGTATTCTATCCGGCTAGCGGGAGCATCCTACGAGCAGTACTTC. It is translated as CASSLYSIRLAGASYEQYF.

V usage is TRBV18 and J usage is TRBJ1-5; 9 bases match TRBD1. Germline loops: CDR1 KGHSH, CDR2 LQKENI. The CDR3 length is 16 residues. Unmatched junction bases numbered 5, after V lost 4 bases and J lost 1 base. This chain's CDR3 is CASSRGTGPSNQPQHF. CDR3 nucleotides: TGTGCCAGCTCACGTGGGACAGGGCCGAGCAATCAGCCCCAGCATTTT. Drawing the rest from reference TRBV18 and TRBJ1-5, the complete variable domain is NAGVMQNPRHLVRRRGQEARLRCSPMKGHSHVYWYRQLPEEGLKFMVYLQKENIIDESGMPKERFSAEFPKEGPSILRIQQVVRGDSAAYFCASSRGTGPSNQPQHFGDGTRLSIL.

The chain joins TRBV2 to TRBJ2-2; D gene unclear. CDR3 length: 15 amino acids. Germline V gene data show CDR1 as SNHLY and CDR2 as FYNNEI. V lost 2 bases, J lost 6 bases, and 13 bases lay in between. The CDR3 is CASSEQSKRAGELFF. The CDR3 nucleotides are TGTGCCAGCAGTGAACAGTCGAAGCGAGCCGGGGAGCTGTTTTTT.

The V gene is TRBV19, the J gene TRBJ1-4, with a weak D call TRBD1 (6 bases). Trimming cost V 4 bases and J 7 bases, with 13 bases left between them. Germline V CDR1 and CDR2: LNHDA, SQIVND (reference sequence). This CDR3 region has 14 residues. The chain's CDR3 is CASSKDSWVEKLFF. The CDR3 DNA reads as TGTGCCAGTAGTAAGGACAGTTGGGTTGAAAAACTGTTTTTT.

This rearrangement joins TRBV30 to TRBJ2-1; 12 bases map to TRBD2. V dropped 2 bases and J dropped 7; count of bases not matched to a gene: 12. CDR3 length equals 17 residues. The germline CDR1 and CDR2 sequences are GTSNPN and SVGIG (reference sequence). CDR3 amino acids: CAWSRGATSGSRNEQFF. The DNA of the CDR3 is TGTGCCTGGAGTAGAGGTGCGACTAGCGGGAGTAGAAATGAGCAGTTCTTC.